These 15 T cell receptor beta chains came from one sample sequenced in a study of T-cell memory formation after mild COVID-19. TCRdb analysed the 5' RACE reads with MiXCR anew, one entry per CDR3 protein. The table records 100,000 to 130,000 distinct CDR3 sequences, about 15% of them present only once. Source material: PBMCs or a T cell subset sorted from them (not recorded which). These receptors were obtained from a man aged 18 to 29 who had mild COVID-19 (a few samples of this study predate the infection). Cell type and time point are not known.

This sequence joins TRBV20-1 and TRBJ2-2, with 10 bases matching TRBD1. Germline CDR1 is DFQATT and CDR2 is SNEGSKA (reference sequence). V was pared by 5 bases and J by 7 bases, with 7 bases of the junction left unmatched. CDR3 length: 14 residues. CDR3 nucleotide sequence: TGCAGTGCTCTAGACAGGGGGCTGGTCGGGGAGCTGTTTTTT. This encodes CSALDRGLVGELFF.

The table lists this clonotype with a few counts. The chain is built from TRBV7-6 and TRBJ2-1; D is uncertain. The germline V and J ends were trimmed by 0 bases and 1 base, with 13 bases remaining between them. The CDR3 extends over 17 amino acids. CDR1 and CDR2 (germline): SGHVS, FNYEAQ. CDR3 DNA sequence: TGTGCCAGCAGCTTAGCGCCCGGAGCAACTTCCTACAATGAGCAGTTCTTC. Amino acid sequence: CASSLAPGATSYNEQFF.

The rearrangement uses TRBV5-1 and TRBJ2-1, with TRBD2 identical over 7 bases. Germline loops: CDR1 SGHRS, CDR2 YFSETQ. The CDR3 is made up of 15 amino acids. V was clipped by 3 bases and J by 2 bases; unmatched bases: 5. The CDR3 nucleotides are TGCGCCAGCAGCTGGCGGGGGATCACCTACAATGAGCAGTTCTTC. Translation gives CASSWRGITYNEQFF.

This clonotype has a handful of counts. The gene calls are TRBV7-8 and TRBJ1-1; no clear D gene. Trimming took 3 bases from V and 0 from J, leaving 8 bases between them. Germline V gives CDR1 SGHVS, CDR2 FQNEAQ. CDR3 length equals 14 residues. In DNA form, the CDR3 reads TGTGCCAGCAGCTTTACCGGGATGAACACTGAAGCTTTCTTT. It yields the protein CASSFTGMNTEAFF.

V gene TRBV13 combines with J gene TRBJ1-2; possible D gene TRBD1, 6 bases. From germline, CDR1 is PRHDT and CDR2 FYEKMQ (reference sequence). Trimming stripped 1 base from V and 8 bases from J, with 14 bases between. The CDR3 loop spans 14 amino acids. This CDR3 is CASSLVGGSAGYTF. DNA for the CDR3: TGTGCCAGCAGCTTAGTCGGGGGCTCGGCGGGCTACACCTTC.

This clonotype was counted between two and nine times. The chain has TRBV4-1 and TRBJ2-7; 9 nucleotides match TRBD1. V was clipped by 4 bases and J by 3 bases; unmatched bases: 10. This CDR3 is built from 16 residues. The germline V gene has CDR1 MGHRA and CDR2 YSYEKL. The CDR3, as DNA: TGCGCCAGCAGCCCAACGCCGGGACAGGGCGGCTACGAGCAGTACTTC. Translated, it gives CASSPTPGQGGYEQYF.

This chain joins TRBV5-1 and TRBJ2-5; D perhaps matches TRBD2 (6 bases). There are 17 residues in the CDR3. Trimming left V 3 bases short and J 7 bases short, with 25 bases between. Germline-derived CDR1 and CDR2 are SGHRS and YFSETQ. CDR3 sequence reads: CASSWPSGTPREVTQYF. In DNA form, the CDR3 reads TGCGCCAGCAGCTGGCCAAGTGGGACTCCGAGGGAAGTGACCCAGTACTTC.

The chain joins TRBV9 to TRBJ2-3; D unclear. The V gene's germline CDR1 is SGDLS and CDR2 YYNGEE. The CDR3 covers 14 residues. V was pared by 5 bases and J by 0 bases, with 10 bases between. The CDR3 DNA follows: TGTGCCAGCAGTGCATGGGGAAGCACAGATACGCAGTATTTT. It translates to CASSAWGSTDTQYF.

This chain joins TRBV24-1 and TRBJ2-5, with unresolved D. The CDR3 consists of 16 residues. Germline CDR1 is KGHDR and CDR2 is SFDVKD. The germline V and J ends were trimmed by 2 bases and 0 bases, with 12 bases remaining between them. The CDR3 coding sequence is TGTGCCACCAGTGATTCCTTGGGAAGGGACCAAGAGACCCAGTACTTC. Translated, it gives CATSDSLGRDQETQYF.

The table lists this clonotype with a few counts. CDR3 bases: TGCAGCGCCGGGGCGGACAGGGGGACTTACAATGAGCAGTTCTTC. This encodes CSAGADRGTYNEQFF. The rearrangement links TRBV29-1 to TRBJ2-1, with 10 bases lining up with TRBD1. CDR3 length: 15 residues. Per germline, CDR1 SQVTM and CDR2 ANQGSEA. V trimming: 7 bases; J trimming: 4 bases; junction bases outside the gene matches: 10.

This clonotype came up a few times. The chain has TRBV11-2 and TRBJ2-5; TRBD2 might be the D (6 bases). Germline V gene sequence: CDR1 SGHAT, CDR2 FQNNGV. CDR3 length: 16 residues. V shed 5 bases and J shed 4 bases, with 20 bases lying between them. DNA for the CDR3: TGTGCCAGCAGCCTCCGCGCCTGGGGGGACGGAGAGACCCAGTACTTC. Translating it yields CASSLRAWGDGETQYF.

This clonotype was seen at least ten times. The J gene is TRBJ2-1, the V gene TRBV12-3 or TRBV12-4, with D possibly TRBD2 on 7 matching bases. The CDR3 extends over 16 amino acids. V lost 5 bases, J lost 6 bases, and 20 bases lay in between. The CDR3 region has the DNA TGTGCCAGCAGTCCCCGGGGGAGGGGACACTCCAATGAGCAGTTCTTC. Translated, it gives CASSPRGRGHSNEQFF.

This clonotype was counted many times. This chain links TRBV27 with TRBJ2-7; D unclear. Germline V gives CDR1 MNHEY, CDR2 SMNVEV (reference sequence). The CDR3 extends over 15 amino acids. V was pared by 1 base and J by 0 bases, with 10 bases between. The DNA for the CDR3 is TGTGCCAGCAGTTTATTAGCCAGGAGCTCCTACGAGCAGTACTTC. This gives the protein CASSLLARSSYEQYF.

The CDR3 reads CSVDLGSYNEQFF. The CDR3 DNA is TGCAGCGTTGATCTCGGCAGCTACAATGAGCAGTTCTTC. The V call is TRBV29-1, the J call TRBJ2-1; no definite D call. Germline V lookup: CDR1 SQVTM, CDR2 ANQGSEA. Between the trimmed V and J ends, which lost 3 bases and 3 bases, there was a span of 9 bases. The length of the CDR3 is 13 residues.

The rearrangement uses TRBV7-9 and TRBJ2-5; D might be TRBD1 (6 bases). Trimming left V 8 bases short and J 4 bases short, with 11 bases between. CDR1 and CDR2 from the germline V gene are SEHNR and FQNEAQ (reference sequence). The CDR3 sequence is 12 residues long. CDR3 residues: CASRTGSETQYF. The CDR3 nucleotides are TGTGCCAGCCGAACAGGGTCAGAGACCCAGTACTTC.